Presented here are 18 T cell receptor beta chains from one specimen sequenced in a study of T cells in Graves' hyperthyroidism and ophthalmopathy. What was amplified from RNA transcripts were TCR beta CDR3 regions. When the TCR CDR3 underwent first-round RT-PCR, the HTBI primer set was used. One entry per CDR3 protein results from TCRdb running MiXCR on the multiplex PCR reads. Among 600,000 to 650,000 distinct CDR3 sequences listed, 15% to 20% were seen once. The sequencing sample was made of blood. These receptors were collected from a young woman with Graves' hyperthyroidism.

This clonotype was recorded many times. The genes are TRBV18 and TRBJ1-5; 7 positions agree with TRBD1. The CDR3 is 13 amino acids. V lost 3 bases to trimming and J lost 7 bases; unmatched junction nucleotides: 3. Germline V gene lookup returns CDR1 KGHSH and CDR2 LQKENI. CDR3 in DNA: TGTGCCAGCTCACCCGGGACAGACCAGCCCCAGCATTTT. Translating gives CASSPGTDQPQHF.

This clonotype was observed many times. This chain joins TRBV6-2 or TRBV6-3 and TRBJ1-5, with TRBD1 as a possible D gene (6 bases). CDR3 size: 15 residues. Trimming removed 2 bases from V and 1 base from J, with 9 bases in between. The germline gives CDR1 MNHEY, CDR2 SVGEGT. CDR3 sequence reads: CASSYVRGSNQPQHF. The DNA of the CDR3 is TGTGCCAGCAGTTACGTCAGGGGCAGCAATCAGCCCCAGCATTTT.

The sample holds many counts of this clonotype. This sequence joins TRBV3-1 and TRBJ2-5; 14 nucleotides match TRBD2. Germline values: CDR1 LGHDT, CDR2 YNNKEL (reference sequence). After removal of 3 bases from V and 2 bases from J, the junction contained 5 bases not matched to a gene. The CDR3 consists of 17 residues. The CDR3 sequence: CASSQRLAGGIQETQYF. The CDR3 DNA reads as TGTGCCAGCAGCCAGCGACTAGCGGGAGGGATTCAAGAGACCCAGTACTTC.

Many counts were recorded for this clonotype. The chain is built from TRBV7-9 and TRBJ2-3; 11 nucleotides align to TRBD2. Germline CDR1 SEHNR, CDR2 FQNEAQ (reference sequence). V trimming: 8 bases; J trimming: 0 bases; junction bases outside the gene matches: 7. The length of the CDR3 is 16 residues. Here the CDR3 reads CASALLAGGSTDTQYF. The CDR3 DNA reads TGTGCCAGCGCTCTGCTAGCGGGGGGTAGCACAGATACGCAGTATTTT.

The chain uses TRBV9 and TRBJ1-2; 9 bases agree with TRBD1. Looked up from germline, CDR1 is SGDLS and CDR2 is YYNGEE. The CDR3 totals 14 residues. V lost 2 bases and J lost 8; bases outside the gene matches: 7. The CDR3 nucleotides read TGTGCCAGCAGCGTTGACCGGGACAGGGTCGGCTACACCTTC. As protein: CASSVDRDRVGYTF.

This clonotype was recorded at least ten times. CDR3 loop: CASSLTSGSQYEQYF. The CDR3 DNA sequence: TGTGCCAGCAGCTTAACTAGCGGGAGTCAGTACGAGCAGTACTTC. The chain uses TRBV7-2 and TRBJ2-7, with 11 bases fitting TRBD2. The germline CDR1 and CDR2 sequences are SGHTA and FQGNSA. The CDR3 loop spans 15 amino acids. V lost 2 bases and J lost 4; bases outside the gene matches: 4.

This clonotype was recorded many times. The rearrangement uses TRBV11-3 and TRBJ2-7; no definite D call. V was pared by 0 bases and J by 4 bases, with 10 bases between. The CDR3 totals 14 residues. Germline loops: CDR1 SGHNT, CDR2 YENEEA. This CDR3 is CASSLDRPSYEQYF. For the CDR3, the DNA is TGTGCCAGCAGCTTAGATCGGCCGAGTTACGAGCAGTACTTC.

The rearrangement uses TRBV4-2 and TRBJ1-4; 8 bases fit TRBD1. The CDR3 totals 15 residues. The trim removed 2 bases at V and 7 bases at J, leaving 6 bases unmatched. The germline CDR1 and CDR2 sequences are LGHNA and YNFKEQ. CDR3 in amino acids: CASSQPGGGSEKLFF. CDR3 DNA: TGTGCCAGCAGCCAACCAGGGGGCGGGAGTGAAAAACTGTTTTTT.

With regard to this clonotype: The missing conserved phenylalanine or tryptophan at the end of this CDR3 makes a read error likely. This chain links TRBV20-1 with TRBJ1-2; D call uncertain. V was shortened by 0 bases and J by 3 bases, with 8 bases between the two germline ends. CDR1 and CDR2 (germline): DFQATT, SNEGSKA (reference sequence). There are 13 residues in the CDR3. The CDR3 nucleotides are TGCAGTGCTAGAGATCGGGCCGACTATGGCTACACCCTC. It specifies CSARDRADYGYTL.

The chain uses TRBV5-1 and TRBJ2-1; 9 bases line up with TRBD2. J lost 8 bases, V lost 2 bases, and 5 bases had no gene match. The CDR3 has 14 residues. Germline V gene data show CDR1 as SGHRS and CDR2 as YFSETQ. CDR3 in amino acids: CASSLAGGQDEQFF. The CDR3, as DNA: TGCGCCAGCAGCTTAGCGGGAGGCCAGGATGAGCAGTTCTTC.

This clonotype has a count of ten or more. The chain combines TRBV15 with TRBJ2-7; 10 nucleotides agree with TRBD1. The CDR3 runs 13 residues. Germline CDR1 is LNHNV and CDR2 is YYDKDF (reference sequence). After removal of 4 bases from V and 6 bases from J, the junction contained 3 bases not matched to a gene. The CDR3 loop is CATSKRDRGEQYF. The CDR3 DNA reads as TGTGCCACCAGCAAGAGGGACAGGGGCGAGCAGTACTTC.

This clonotype was found many times. The chain uses TRBV2 and TRBJ1-1; D remains unclear. V was trimmed by 10 bases and J by 0 bases, leaving 12 bases between them. CDR1 is SNHLY, CDR2 FYNNEI, per germline. This CDR3 spans 13 amino acids. CDR3 region: CATLAEVNTEAFF. For the CDR3, the DNA is TGTGCCACCCTGGCTGAGGTGAACACTGAAGCTTTCTTT.

The chain uses TRBV6-1 and TRBJ2-2, with D unresolved. The V end was cut by 6 bases, the J end by 3 bases, with 11 bases between. The germline gives CDR1 MNHNS, CDR2 SASEGT. The CDR3 has 14 residues. CDR3 coding DNA: TGTGCCAGCAGGTTGGCGTTTGACACCGGGGAGCTGTTTTTT. Translation: CASRLAFDTGELFF.

The gene calls are TRBV24-1 and TRBJ1-5; D is possibly TRBD1 (6 bases). Germline V gene data show CDR1 as KGHDR and CDR2 as SFDVKD. Deletions cut 0 bases from V and 2 bases from J, with 7 bases between. The CDR3 extends over 15 amino acids. CDR3 DNA sequence: TGTGCCACCAGTGATTTGTCAGGGGGCAATCAGCCCCAGCATTTT. It yields the protein CATSDLSGGNQPQHF.

This clonotype turned up a few times. The genes are TRBV20-1 and TRBJ1-3; TRBD1 is a possible D gene (5 bases). CDR1 and CDR2 (germline): DFQATT, SNEGSKA (reference sequence). V lost 6 bases and J lost 7, with 13 bases in between. The CDR3 contains 12 residues. CDR3 sequence (DNA): TGCAGTGCCCAAGCCGGGGCGAACACCATATATTTT. This codes for CSAQAGANTIYF.

The chain couples TRBV6-1 to TRBJ1-2; perhaps TRBD1 as D (5 bases). V lost 6 bases and J lost 1, with 12 bases in between. The CDR3 is made up of 14 amino acids. In germline, CDR1 is MNHNS, CDR2 SASEGT. DNA of the CDR3: TGTGCCAGCAGCTCCCAGACAGTTAACTATGGCTACACCTTC. Amino acids: CASSSQTVNYGYTF.

This clonotype was counted ten times or more. The J gene is TRBJ1-1, the V gene TRBV6-2 or TRBV6-3; 10 bases are shared with TRBD1. In germline, CDR1 is MNHEY, CDR2 SVGEGT. The CDR3 contains 15 residues. V lost 6 bases to trimming and J lost 7 bases; unmatched junction nucleotides: 11. CDR3 protein: CASRSGTGAILEAFF. The CDR3 coding sequence is TGTGCCAGCAGATCCGGGACAGGGGCAATTCTTGAAGCTTTCTTT.

The gene calls are TRBV20-1 and TRBJ2-7; a weak D match, TRBD1 (5 bases). The germline V gene has CDR1 DFQATT and CDR2 SNEGSKA (reference sequence). The CDR3 is made up of 16 amino acids. V gave up 0 bases and J gave up 1 base, with 16 bases separating them. CDR3 DNA sequence: TGCAGTGCTAGAGATGTTTTATTTGCAGGGTCCTACGAGCAGTACTTC. Protein sequence: CSARDVLFAGSYEQYF.